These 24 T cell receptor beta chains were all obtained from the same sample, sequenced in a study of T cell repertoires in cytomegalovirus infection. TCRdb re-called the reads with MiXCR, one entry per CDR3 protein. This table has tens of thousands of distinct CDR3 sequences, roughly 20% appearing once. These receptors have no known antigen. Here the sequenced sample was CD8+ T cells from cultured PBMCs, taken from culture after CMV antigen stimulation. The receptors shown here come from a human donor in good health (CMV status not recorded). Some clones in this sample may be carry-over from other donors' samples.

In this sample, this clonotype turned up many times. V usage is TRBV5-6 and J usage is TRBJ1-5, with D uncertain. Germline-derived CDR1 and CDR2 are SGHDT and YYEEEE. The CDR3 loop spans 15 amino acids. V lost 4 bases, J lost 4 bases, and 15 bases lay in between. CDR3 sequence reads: CASSGGPIANQPQHF. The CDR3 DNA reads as TGTGCCAGCAGCGGTGGACCCATTGCGAATCAGCCCCAGCATTTT.

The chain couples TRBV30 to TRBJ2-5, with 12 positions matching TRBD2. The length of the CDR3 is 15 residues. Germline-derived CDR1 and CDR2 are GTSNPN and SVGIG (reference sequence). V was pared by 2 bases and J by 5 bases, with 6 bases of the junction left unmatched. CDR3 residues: CAWSRLAGEWETQYF. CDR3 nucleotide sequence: TGTGCCTGGAGTCGACTAGCGGGAGAATGGGAGACCCAGTACTTC.

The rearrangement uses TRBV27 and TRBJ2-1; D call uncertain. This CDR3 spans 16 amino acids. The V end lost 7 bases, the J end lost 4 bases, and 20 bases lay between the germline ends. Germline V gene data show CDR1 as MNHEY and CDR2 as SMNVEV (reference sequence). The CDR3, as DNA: TGTGCCAGCAAAGTAAGGAGCGCGGACGATTACAATGAGCAGTTCTTC. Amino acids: CASKVRSADDYNEQFF.

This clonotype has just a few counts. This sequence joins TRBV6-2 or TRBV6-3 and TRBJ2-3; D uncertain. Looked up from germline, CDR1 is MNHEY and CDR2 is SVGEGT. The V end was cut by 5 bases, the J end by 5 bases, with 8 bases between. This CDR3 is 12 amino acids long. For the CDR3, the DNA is TGTGCCAGCAGTGACGTGGGAGATACGCAGTATTTT. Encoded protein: CASSDVGDTQYF.

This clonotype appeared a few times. In DNA, the CDR3 is TGTGCCAGCAGCTTAGTGCTGGGGGTTTCAAGCAATCAGCCCCAGCATTTT. Protein: CASSLVLGVSSNQPQHF. This rearrangement joins TRBV7-2 to TRBJ1-5; D is possibly TRBD1 (5 bases). V was trimmed by 1 base and J by 1 base, leaving 14 bases between them. The CDR3 has 17 amino acids. Germline assignment: CDR1 SGHTA and CDR2 FQGNSA.

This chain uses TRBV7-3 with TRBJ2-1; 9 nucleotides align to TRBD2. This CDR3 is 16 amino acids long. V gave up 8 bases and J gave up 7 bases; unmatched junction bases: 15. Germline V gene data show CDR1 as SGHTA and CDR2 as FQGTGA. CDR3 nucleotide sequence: TGTGCCAGCGCTGGGCTAGCGGGGCGAGTAGAAAATGAGCAGTTCTTC. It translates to CASAGLAGRVENEQFF.

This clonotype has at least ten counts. The CDR3: CASSLIPTRSYEQYF. The CDR3, as DNA: TGTGCCAGCAGTCTCATCCCGACACGCTCCTACGAGCAGTACTTC. The genes are TRBV27 and TRBJ2-7; D is unresolved. This CDR3 has 15 residues. The germline V gene has CDR1 MNHEY and CDR2 SMNVEV (reference sequence). Trimming pared 5 bases from V and 0 bases from J, leaving 14 bases between.

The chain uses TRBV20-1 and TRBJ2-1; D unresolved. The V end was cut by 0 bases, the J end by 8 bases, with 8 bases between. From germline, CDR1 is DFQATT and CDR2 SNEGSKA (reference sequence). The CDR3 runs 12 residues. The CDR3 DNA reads TGCAGTGCTAGAGATGACCATTATGAGCAGTTCTTC. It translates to CSARDDHYEQFF.

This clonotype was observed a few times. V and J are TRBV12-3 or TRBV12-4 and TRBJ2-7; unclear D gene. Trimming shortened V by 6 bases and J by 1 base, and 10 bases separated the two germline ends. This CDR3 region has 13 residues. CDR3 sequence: CASSKQTSYEQYF. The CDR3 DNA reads TGTGCCAGCAGCAAACAGACTTCCTACGAGCAGTACTTC.

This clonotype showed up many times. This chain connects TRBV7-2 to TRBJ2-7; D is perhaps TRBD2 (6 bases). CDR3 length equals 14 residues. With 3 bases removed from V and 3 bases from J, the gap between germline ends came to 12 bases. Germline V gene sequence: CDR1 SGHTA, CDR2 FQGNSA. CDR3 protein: CASSFPTGGYEQYF. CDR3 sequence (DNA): TGTGCCAGCAGCTTCCCGACCGGGGGCTACGAGCAGTACTTC.

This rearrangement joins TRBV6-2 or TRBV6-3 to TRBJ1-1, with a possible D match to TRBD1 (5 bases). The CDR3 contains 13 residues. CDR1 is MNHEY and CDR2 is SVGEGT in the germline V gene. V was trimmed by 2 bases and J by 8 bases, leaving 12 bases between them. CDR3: CASSYPSRDEAFF. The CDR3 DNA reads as TGTGCCAGCAGTTACCCCTCAAGGGACGAAGCTTTCTTT.

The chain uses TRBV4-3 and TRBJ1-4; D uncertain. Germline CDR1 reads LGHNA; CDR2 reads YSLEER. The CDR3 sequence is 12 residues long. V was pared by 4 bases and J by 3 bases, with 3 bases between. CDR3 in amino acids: CASSRSNEKLFF. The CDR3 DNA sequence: TGCGCCAGCAGCCGATCTAATGAAAAACTGTTTTTT.

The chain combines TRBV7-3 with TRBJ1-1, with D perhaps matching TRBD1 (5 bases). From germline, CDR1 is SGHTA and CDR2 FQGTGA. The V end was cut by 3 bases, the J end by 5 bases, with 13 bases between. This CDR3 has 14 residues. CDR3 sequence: CASSLSGGGTEAFF. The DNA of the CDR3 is TGTGCCAGCAGCTTGAGCGGGGGGGGAACTGAAGCTTTCTTT.

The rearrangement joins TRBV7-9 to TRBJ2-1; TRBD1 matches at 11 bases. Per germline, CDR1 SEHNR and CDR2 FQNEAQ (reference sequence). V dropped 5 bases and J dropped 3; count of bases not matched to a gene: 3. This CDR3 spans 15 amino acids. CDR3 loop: CASSRTGGDYNEQFF. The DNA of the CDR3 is TGTGCCAGCAGCCGGACAGGGGGCGACTACAATGAGCAGTTCTTC.

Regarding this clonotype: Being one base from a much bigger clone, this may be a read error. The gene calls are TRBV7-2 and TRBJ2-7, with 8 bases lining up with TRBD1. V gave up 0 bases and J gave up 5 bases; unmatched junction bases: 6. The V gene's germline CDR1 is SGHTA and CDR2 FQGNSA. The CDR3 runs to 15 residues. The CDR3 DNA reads TGTGCCAGCAGCTTAGCTTGGACAGGGTTGAACGAGCAGTACTTC. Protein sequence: CASSLAWTGLNEQYF.

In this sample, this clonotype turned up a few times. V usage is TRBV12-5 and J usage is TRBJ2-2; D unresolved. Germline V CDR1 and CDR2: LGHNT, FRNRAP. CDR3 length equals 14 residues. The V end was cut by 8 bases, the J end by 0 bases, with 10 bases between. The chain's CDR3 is CASRQSANTGELFF. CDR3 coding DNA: TGTGCTAGTCGTCAGTCAGCGAACACCGGGGAGCTGTTTTTT.

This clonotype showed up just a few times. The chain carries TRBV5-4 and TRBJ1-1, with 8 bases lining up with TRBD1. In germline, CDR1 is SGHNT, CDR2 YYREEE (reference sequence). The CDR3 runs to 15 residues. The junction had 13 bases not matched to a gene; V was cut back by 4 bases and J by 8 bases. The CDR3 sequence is CASSEDRDRVWEAFF. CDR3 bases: TGTGCCAGCAGCGAGGACAGGGACCGAGTTTGGGAAGCTTTCTTT.

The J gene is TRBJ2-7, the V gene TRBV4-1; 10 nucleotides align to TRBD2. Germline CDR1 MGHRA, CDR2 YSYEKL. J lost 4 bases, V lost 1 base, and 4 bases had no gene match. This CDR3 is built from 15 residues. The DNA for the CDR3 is TGCGCCAGCAGCCAAGCCAGCGGGGGGGGGTACGAGCAGTACTTC. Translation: CASSQASGGGYEQYF.

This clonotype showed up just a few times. The DNA for the CDR3 is TGTGCCAGCAGCTTAGATGGCGGGAAGAACACCGGGGAGCTGTTTTTT. Translated, it gives CASSLDGGKNTGELFF. The chain carries TRBV7-9 and TRBJ2-2; maybe TRBD2 (6 bases). The V end was cut by 1 base, the J end by 1 base, with 10 bases between. The CDR3 sequence is 16 residues long. CDR1 is SEHNR, CDR2 FQNEAQ, per germline (reference sequence).

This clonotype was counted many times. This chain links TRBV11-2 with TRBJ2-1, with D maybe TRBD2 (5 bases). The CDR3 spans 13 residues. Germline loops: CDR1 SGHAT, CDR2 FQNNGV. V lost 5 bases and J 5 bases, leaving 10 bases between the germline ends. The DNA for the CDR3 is TGTGCCAGCAGCCGAGGACTGGACAATGAGCAGTTCTTC. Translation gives CASSRGLDNEQFF.

CDR3 in amino acids: CASSLLPLGSYNEQFF. CDR3 coding DNA: TGTGCCAGCAGTTTATTGCCCTTGGGCTCCTACAATGAGCAGTTCTTC. The V gene is TRBV27, the J gene TRBJ2-1; D is ambiguous. Per the germline V gene, CDR1 is MNHEY and CDR2 is SMNVEV (reference sequence). The germline V and J ends were trimmed by 1 base and 0 bases, with 10 bases remaining between them. The CDR3 is 16 residues long.

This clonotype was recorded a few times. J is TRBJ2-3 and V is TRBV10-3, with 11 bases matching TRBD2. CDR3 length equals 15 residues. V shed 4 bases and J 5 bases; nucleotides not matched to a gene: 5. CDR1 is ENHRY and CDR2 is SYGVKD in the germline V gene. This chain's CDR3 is CAISATSGVLDTQYF. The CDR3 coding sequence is TGTGCCATCAGTGCGACTAGCGGGGTGTTAGATACGCAGTATTTT.

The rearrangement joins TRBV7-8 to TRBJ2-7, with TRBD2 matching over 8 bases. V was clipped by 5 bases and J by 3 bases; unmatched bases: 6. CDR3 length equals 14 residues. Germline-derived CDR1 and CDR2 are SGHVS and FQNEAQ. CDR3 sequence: CASSPRLANYEQYF. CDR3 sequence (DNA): TGTGCCAGCAGCCCAAGACTAGCGAACTACGAGCAGTACTTC.

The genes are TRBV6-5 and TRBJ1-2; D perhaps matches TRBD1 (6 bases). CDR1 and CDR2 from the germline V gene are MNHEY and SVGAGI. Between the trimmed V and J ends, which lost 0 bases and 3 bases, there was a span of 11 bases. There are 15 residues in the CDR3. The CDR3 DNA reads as TGTGCCAGCAGTTACTCCGGGGGGGCTCACTATGGCTACACCTTC. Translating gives CASSYSGGAHYGYTF.